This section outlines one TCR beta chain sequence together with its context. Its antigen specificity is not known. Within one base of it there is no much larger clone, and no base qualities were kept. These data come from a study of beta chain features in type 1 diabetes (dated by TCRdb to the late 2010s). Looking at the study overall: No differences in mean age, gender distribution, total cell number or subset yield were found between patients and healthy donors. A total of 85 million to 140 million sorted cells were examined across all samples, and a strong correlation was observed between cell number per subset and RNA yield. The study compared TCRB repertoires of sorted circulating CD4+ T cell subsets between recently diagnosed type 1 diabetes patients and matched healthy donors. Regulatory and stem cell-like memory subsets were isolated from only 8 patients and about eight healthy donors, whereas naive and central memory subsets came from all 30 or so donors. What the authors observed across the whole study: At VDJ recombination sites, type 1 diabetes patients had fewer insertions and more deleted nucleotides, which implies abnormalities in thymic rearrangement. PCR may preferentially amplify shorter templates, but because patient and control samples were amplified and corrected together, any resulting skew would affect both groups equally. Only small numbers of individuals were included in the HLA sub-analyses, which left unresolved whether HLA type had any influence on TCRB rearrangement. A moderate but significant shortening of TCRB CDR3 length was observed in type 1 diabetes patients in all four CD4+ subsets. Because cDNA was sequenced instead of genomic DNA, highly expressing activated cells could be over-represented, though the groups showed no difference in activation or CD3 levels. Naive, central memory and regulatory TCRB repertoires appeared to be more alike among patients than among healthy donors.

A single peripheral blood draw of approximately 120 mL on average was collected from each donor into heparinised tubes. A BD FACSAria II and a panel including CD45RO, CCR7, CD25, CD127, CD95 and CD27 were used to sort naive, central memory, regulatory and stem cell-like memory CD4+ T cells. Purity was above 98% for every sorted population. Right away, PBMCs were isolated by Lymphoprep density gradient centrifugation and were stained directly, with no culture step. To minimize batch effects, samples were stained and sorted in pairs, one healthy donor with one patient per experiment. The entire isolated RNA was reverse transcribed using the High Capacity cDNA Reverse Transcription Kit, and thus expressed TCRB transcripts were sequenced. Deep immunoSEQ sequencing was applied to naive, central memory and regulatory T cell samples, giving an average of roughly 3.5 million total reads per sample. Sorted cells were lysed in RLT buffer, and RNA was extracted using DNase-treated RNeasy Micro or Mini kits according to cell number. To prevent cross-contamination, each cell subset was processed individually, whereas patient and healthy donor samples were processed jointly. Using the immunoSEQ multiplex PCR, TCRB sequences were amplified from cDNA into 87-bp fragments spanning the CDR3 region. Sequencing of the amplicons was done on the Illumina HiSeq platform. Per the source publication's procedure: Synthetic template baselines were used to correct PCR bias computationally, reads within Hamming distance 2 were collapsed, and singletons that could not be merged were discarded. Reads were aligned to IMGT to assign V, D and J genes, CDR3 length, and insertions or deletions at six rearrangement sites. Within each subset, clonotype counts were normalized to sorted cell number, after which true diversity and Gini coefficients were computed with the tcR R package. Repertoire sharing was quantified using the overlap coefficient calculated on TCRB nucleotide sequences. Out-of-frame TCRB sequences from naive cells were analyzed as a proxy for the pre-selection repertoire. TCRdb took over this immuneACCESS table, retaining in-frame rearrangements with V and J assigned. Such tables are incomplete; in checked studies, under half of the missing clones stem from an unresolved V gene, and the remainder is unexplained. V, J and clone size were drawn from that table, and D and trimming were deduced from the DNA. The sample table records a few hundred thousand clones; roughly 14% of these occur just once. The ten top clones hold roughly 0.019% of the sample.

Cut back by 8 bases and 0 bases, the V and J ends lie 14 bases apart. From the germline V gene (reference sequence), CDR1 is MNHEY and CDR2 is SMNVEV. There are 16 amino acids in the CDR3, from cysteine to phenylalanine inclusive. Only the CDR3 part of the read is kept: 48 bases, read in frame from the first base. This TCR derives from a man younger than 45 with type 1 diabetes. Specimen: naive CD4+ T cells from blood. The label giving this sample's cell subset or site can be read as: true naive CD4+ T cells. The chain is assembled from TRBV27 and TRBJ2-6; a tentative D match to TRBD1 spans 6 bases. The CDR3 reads CASWQGPISGANVLTF. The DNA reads TGTGCCAGCTGGCAGGGGCCGATCTCTGGGGCCAACGTCCTGACTTTC.